This entry lists 21 T cell receptor beta chains sequenced from one sample in a study of human T cells and chemical hapten exposure. Documented time point: patch test 2, 6 weeks after DPC sensitization. Specified treatment: therapeutic diphenylcyclopropenone sensitization with weekly scalp DPC. MiXCR, applied by TCRdb to the RACE reads, yields one record per CDR3 protein. The data show about 73,000 distinct CDR3 sequences, about 8.5% seen once. The sample in question was whole blood, obtained in connection with sensitization to the hapten diphenylcyclopropenone (DPC). The receptor source for this set is a woman aged 45-65 years with alopecia areata. Some clones in this sample may be carry-over from other donors' samples.

The genes are TRBV14 and TRBJ2-7; D uncertain. Germline CDR1 SGHDN, CDR2 FVKESK. Trimming left V 2 bases short and J 0 bases short, with 8 bases between. This CDR3 comprises 14 residues. CDR3 nucleotides: TGTGCCAGCAGCCAAAATGGAATCTCCTACGAGCAGTACTTC. Translation: CASSQNGISYEQYF.

This clonotype showed up just a few times. The chain has TRBV6-1 and TRBJ1-2, with 8 nucleotides matching TRBD1. From germline, CDR1 is MNHNS and CDR2 SASEGT. There are 16 residues in the CDR3. Trimming removed 2 bases from V and 0 bases from J; junction bases left unmatched: 5. CDR3 nucleotide sequence: TGTGCCAGCAGTGAAATTGGGACAGGTGCTAACTATGGCTACACCTTC. Translating gives CASSEIGTGANYGYTF.

The chain joins TRBV9 to TRBJ2-3; D is unresolved. V was clipped by 4 bases and J by 0 bases, with 9 bases between them. This CDR3 has 14 amino acids. The germline V gene has CDR1 SGDLS and CDR2 YYNGEE. The CDR3 DNA is TGTGCCAGCAGCCCGTGGGCCAGCACAGATACGCAGTATTTT. This gives the protein CASSPWASTDTQYF. The variable domain in full, completed from reference TRBV9 and TRBJ2-3, reads DSGVTQTPKHLITATGQRVTLRCSPRSGDLSVYWYQQSLDQGLQFLIQYYNGEERAKGNILERFSAQQFPDLHSELNLSSLELGDSALYFCASSPWASTDTQYFGPGTRLTVL.

Many counts were recorded for this clonotype. The chain joins TRBV28 to TRBJ2-4, with 7 bases that match TRBD2. The CDR3 extends over 12 amino acids. Per the germline V gene, CDR1 is MDHEN and CDR2 is SYDVKM. The V and J ends lost 6 bases and 9 bases, in that order; junction bases with no gene match: 5. Written as DNA, the CDR3 is TGTGCCAGCAGGGGAGGGGAGGTCATTCAGTACTTC. This gives the protein CASRGGEVIQYF. Full variable domain (missing parts from reference TRBV28 and TRBJ2-4): DVKVTQSSRYLVKRTGEKVFLECVQDMDHENMFWYRQDPGLGLRLIYFSYDVKMKEKGDIPEGYSVSREKKERFSLILESASTNQTSMYLCASRGGEVIQYFGAGTRLSVL.

This clonotype showed up many times. The rearrangement links TRBV5-1 to TRBJ1-2, with TRBD1 matching 7 bases. The CDR3 loop spans 14 amino acids. Germline CDR1 is SGHRS and CDR2 is YFSETQ. The V and J ends lost 0 bases and 6 bases, in that order; junction bases with no gene match: 5. CDR3 bases: TGCGCCAGCAGCTTGGACAGGGGAGGCCATGGCTACACCTTC. It codes for CASSLDRGGHGYTF.

The chain carries TRBV12-3 or TRBV12-4 and TRBJ2-1, with 9 bases matching TRBD2. Trimming at V came to 6 bases and at J to 10 bases, leaving 1 base not matched to a gene. There are 11 residues in the CDR3. The CDR3 DNA reads TGTGCCAGCAGGACTAGCGGAGAGCAGTTCTTC. Protein: CASRTSGEQFF.

This clonotype was seen a few times. The V call is TRBV12-3 or TRBV12-4, the J call TRBJ2-3; possible D gene TRBD2, 6 bases. V lost 7 bases and J lost 3, with 8 bases in between. The CDR3 sequence is 12 residues long. The CDR3 DNA is TGTGCCAGCACCGCGGGGACAGATACGCAGTATTTT. Its translation is CASTAGTDTQYF.

This clonotype was seen more than once but under ten times. The chain uses TRBV29-1 and TRBJ2-1, with 7 bases that match TRBD1. Germline CDR1 reads SQVTM; CDR2 reads ANQGSEA. Trimming cost V 6 bases and J 0 bases; bases outside gene matches: 8. The CDR3 sequence is 15 residues long. This CDR3 is CSVDGTVSSYNEQFF. CDR3 in DNA: TGCAGCGTCGACGGGACAGTGAGCTCCTACAATGAGCAGTTCTTC.

At least ten counts were recorded for this clonotype. The chain employs TRBV9 and TRBJ1-1; a weak D match, TRBD1 (5 bases). With 5 bases removed from V and 0 bases from J, the gap between germline ends came to 11 bases. Germline V CDR1 and CDR2: SGDLS, YYNGEE. This CDR3 is 14 amino acids long. The CDR3 DNA follows: TGTGCCAGCAGTTCGGGGGGGGTGAACACTGAAGCTTTCTTT. Its protein product is CASSSGGVNTEAFF.

This clonotype showed up just a few times. The chain combines TRBV6-6 with TRBJ2-5; tentative D call: TRBD2 (6 bases). This CDR3 has 14 amino acids. Trimming took 3 bases from V and 1 from J, leaving 9 bases between them. Germline lookup yields CDR1 MNHNY and CDR2 SVGAGI (reference sequence). Here the CDR3 DNA reads TGTGCCAGCAGTTATGGAGGGTTCCAAGAGACCCAGTACTTC. Translating gives CASSYGGFQETQYF.

This clonotype was observed at least ten times. V and J are TRBV2 and TRBJ1-1; D gene unclear. This CDR3 region has 13 residues. Germline assignment: CDR1 SNHLY and CDR2 FYNNEI. V lost 6 bases to trimming and J lost 0 bases, with 8 bases between them. In nucleotides, the CDR3 is TGTGCCAGCAGCGTCAGGATGAACACTGAAGCTTTCTTT. Amino acid sequence: CASSVRMNTEAFF.

This clonotype was seen a few times. V usage is TRBV20-1 and J usage is TRBJ1-6; D possibly corresponds to TRBD1 (5 bases). Germline V gene data show CDR1 as DFQATT and CDR2 as SNEGSKA (reference sequence). This CDR3 spans 17 amino acids. Trimming took 0 bases from V and 10 from J, leaving 22 bases between them. As DNA, the CDR3 is TGCAGTGCTAGAGACATCATTCGAGAGGGGACGGACTCACCCCTCCACTTT. It specifies CSARDIIREGTDSPLHF.

This clonotype was observed many times. V gene TRBV6-6 combines with J gene TRBJ1-1, with D possibly TRBD1 on 5 matching bases. V was cut by 6 bases and J by 1 base, with 9 bases left in between. From germline, CDR1 is MNHNY and CDR2 SVGAGI (reference sequence). The CDR3 loop spans 13 amino acids. Here the CDR3 reads CASRAGGNTEAFF. The CDR3 coding sequence is TGTGCCAGCAGGGCGGGGGGGAACACTGAAGCTTTCTTT.

The chain combines TRBV12-3 or TRBV12-4 with TRBJ1-5, with TRBD1 identical over 8 bases. Trimming cost V 2 bases and J 5 bases; bases outside gene matches: 2. CDR3 length: 14 residues. Here the CDR3 DNA reads TGTGCCAGCAGTTTATTGACAGGGGATCAGCCCCAGCATTTT. It specifies CASSLLTGDQPQHF.

In its sample, this clonotype was seen many times. The J gene is TRBJ2-3, the V gene TRBV9; 7 bases match TRBD2. With 2 bases clipped from V and 3 bases from J, the junction kept 12 bases outside the gene matches. This CDR3 spans 17 amino acids. The germline CDR1 and CDR2 sequences are SGDLS and YYNGEE. CDR3: CASSVGTTSSKTDTQYF. In DNA form, the CDR3 reads TGTGCCAGCAGCGTCGGGACTACCTCGTCCAAGACAGATACGCAGTATTTT.

The chain carries TRBV3-1 and TRBJ2-3, with 13 bases lining up with TRBD2. J lost 9 bases, V lost 3 bases, and 9 bases had no gene match. The CDR3 runs to 16 residues. Germline loops: CDR1 LGHDT, CDR2 YNNKEL (reference sequence). CDR3 nucleotides: TGTGCCAGCAGCCACGCTACTAGCGGGGGGGCCTACACGCAGTATTTT. Protein: CASSHATSGGAYTQYF.

The V call is TRBV11-2, the J call TRBJ2-3; the D gene is possibly TRBD2 (5 bases). Per the germline V gene, CDR1 is SGHAT and CDR2 is FQNNGV. CDR3 length: 16 residues. V shed 6 bases and J shed 0 bases, with 16 bases lying between them. This CDR3 is CASSSLYGGSTDTQYF. The CDR3 DNA is TGTGCCAGCAGTTCCTTATATGGCGGGAGCACAGATACGCAGTATTTT.

This clonotype has more than one count but fewer than ten. The V and J genes are TRBV7-2 and TRBJ2-5; 8 nucleotides match TRBD2. CDR1 is SGHTA and CDR2 is FQGNSA in the germline V gene. CDR3 size: 16 residues. V shed 3 bases and J 0 bases; nucleotides not matched to a gene: 6. For the CDR3, the DNA is TGTGCCAGCAGCTTCCGGAGCGGGGGCCACCAAGAGACCCAGTACTTC. This sequence encodes CASSFRSGGHQETQYF.

The gene calls are TRBV12-3 or TRBV12-4 and TRBJ2-3; D is possibly TRBD2 (6 bases). The ends were cut back, 1 base at V and 8 bases at J, with 16 bases in the middle. The CDR3 loop spans 15 amino acids. The CDR3 DNA is TGTGCCAGCAGTTTAGGGAGGGACCGCACGGTTACGCAGTATTTT. Protein product: CASSLGRDRTVTQYF.

This clonotype appeared a few times. The DNA of the CDR3 is TGCAGTGCTCAATCGGGACTAGCTCCCTACGAGCAGTACTTC. The encoded protein is CSAQSGLAPYEQYF. The rearrangement links TRBV20-1 to TRBJ2-7, with 9 bases matching TRBD2. The V gene's germline CDR1 is DFQATT and CDR2 SNEGSKA (reference sequence). With V trimmed by 5 bases and J by 2 bases, 7 bases remained unmatched. The CDR3 has 14 amino acids.

The chain joins TRBV19 to TRBJ2-3; TRBD2 aligns across 12 bases. The CDR3 runs 18 residues. In germline, CDR1 is LNHDA, CDR2 SQIVND (reference sequence). V trimming: 2 bases; J trimming: 6 bases; junction bases outside the gene matches: 12. CDR3 sequence (DNA): TGTGCCAGTAGTATAACTCTAGCGGGAGGGCAGTTGACGGATACGCAGTATTTT. Amino acid sequence: CASSITLAGGQLTDTQYF.